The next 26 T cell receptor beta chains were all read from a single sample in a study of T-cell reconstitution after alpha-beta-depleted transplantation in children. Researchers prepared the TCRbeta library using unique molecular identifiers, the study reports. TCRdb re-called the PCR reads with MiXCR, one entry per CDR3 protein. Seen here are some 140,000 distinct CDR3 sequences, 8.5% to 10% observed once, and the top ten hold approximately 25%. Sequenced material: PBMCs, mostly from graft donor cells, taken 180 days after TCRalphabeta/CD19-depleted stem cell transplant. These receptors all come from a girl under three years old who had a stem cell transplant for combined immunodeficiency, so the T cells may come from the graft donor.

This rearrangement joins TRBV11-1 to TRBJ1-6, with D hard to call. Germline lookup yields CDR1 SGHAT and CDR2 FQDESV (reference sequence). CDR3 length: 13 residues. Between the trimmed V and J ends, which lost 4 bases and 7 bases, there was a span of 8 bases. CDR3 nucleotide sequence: TGTGCCAGCAGCTCTTGGCAAAATTCACCCCTCCACTTT. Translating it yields CASSSWQNSPLHF. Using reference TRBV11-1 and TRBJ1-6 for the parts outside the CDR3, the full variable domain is EAEVAQSPRYKITEKSQAVAFWCDPISGHATLYWYRQILGQGPELLVQFQDESVVDDSQLPKDRFSAERLKGVDSTLKIQPAELGDSAMYLCASSSWQNSPLHFGNGTRLTVT.

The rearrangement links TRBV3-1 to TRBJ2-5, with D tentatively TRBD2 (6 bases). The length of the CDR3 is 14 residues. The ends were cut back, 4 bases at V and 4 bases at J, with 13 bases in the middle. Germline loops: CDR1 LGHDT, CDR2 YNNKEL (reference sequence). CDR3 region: CASSRDSRGETQYF. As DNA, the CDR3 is TGTGCCAGCAGCCGGGACTCTAGAGGAGAGACCCAGTACTTC.

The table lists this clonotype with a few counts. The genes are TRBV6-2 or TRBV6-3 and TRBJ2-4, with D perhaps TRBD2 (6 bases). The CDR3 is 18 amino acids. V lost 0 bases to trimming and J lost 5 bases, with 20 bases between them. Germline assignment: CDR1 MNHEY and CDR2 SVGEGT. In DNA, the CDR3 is TGTGCCAGCAGTTACTCCCGGGACCACCCGGGGGAAGAAAACATTCAGTACTTC. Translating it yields CASSYSRDHPGEENIQYF.

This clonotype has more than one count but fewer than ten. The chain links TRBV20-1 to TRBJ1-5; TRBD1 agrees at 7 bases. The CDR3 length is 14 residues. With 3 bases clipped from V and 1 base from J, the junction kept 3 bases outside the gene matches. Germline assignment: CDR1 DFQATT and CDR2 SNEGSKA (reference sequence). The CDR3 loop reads CSARKGGSNQPQHF. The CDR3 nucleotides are TGCAGTGCTAGGAAAGGGGGCAGCAATCAGCCCCAGCATTTT.

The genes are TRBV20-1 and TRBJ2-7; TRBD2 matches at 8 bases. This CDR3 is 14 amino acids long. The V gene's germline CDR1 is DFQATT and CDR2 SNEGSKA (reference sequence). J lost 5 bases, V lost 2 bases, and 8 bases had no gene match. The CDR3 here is CSARSERGRDEQYF. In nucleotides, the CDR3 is TGCAGTGCTAGATCCGAGCGGGGGAGGGACGAGCAGTACTTC.

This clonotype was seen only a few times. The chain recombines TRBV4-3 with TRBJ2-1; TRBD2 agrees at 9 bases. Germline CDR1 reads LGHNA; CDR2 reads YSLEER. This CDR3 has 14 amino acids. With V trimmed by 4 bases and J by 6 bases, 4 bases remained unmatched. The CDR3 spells CASSPGLASNEQFF. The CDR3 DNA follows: TGCGCCAGCAGCCCCGGACTAGCGAGCAATGAGCAGTTCTTC.

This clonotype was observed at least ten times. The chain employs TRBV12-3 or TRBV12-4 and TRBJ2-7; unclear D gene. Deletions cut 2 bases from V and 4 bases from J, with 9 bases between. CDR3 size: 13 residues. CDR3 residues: CASSLHRTYEQYF. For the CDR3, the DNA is TGTGCCAGCAGTTTACACAGAACGTACGAGCAGTACTTC.

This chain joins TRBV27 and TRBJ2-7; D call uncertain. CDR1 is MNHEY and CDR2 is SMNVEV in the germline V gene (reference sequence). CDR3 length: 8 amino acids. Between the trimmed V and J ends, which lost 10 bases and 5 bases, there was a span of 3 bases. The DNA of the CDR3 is TGTGCCAACGACGAGCAGTACTTC. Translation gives CANDEQYF.

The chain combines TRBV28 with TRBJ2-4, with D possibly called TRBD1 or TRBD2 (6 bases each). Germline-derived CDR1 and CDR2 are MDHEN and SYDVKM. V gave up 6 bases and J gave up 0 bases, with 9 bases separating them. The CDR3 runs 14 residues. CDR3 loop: CASSPGAAKNIQYF. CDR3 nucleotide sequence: TGTGCCAGCAGCCCGGGGGCAGCCAAAAACATTCAGTACTTC.

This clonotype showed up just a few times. CDR3 sequence reads: CASSFIVTSGEETQYF. The CDR3 DNA reads TGTGCCAGCAGTTTCATCGTTACTAGCGGAGAAGAGACCCAGTACTTC. This chain joins TRBV12-3 or TRBV12-4 and TRBJ2-5; TRBD2 agrees at 8 bases. J lost 3 bases, V lost 3 bases, and 9 bases had no gene match. The CDR3 runs 16 residues.

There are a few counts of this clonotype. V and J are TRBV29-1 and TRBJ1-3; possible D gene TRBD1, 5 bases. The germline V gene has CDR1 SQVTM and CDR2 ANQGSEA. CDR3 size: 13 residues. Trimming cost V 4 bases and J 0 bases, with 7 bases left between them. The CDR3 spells CSVAGNSGNTIYF. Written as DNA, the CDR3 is TGCAGCGTTGCAGGGAACTCTGGAAACACCATATATTTT.

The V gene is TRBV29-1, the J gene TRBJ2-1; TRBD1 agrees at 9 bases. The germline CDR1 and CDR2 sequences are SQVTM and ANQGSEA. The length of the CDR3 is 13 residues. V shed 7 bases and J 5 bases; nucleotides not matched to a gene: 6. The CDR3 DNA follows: TGCAGCGGCATGACAGGGGGAAACAATGAGCAGTTCTTC. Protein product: CSGMTGGNNEQFF.

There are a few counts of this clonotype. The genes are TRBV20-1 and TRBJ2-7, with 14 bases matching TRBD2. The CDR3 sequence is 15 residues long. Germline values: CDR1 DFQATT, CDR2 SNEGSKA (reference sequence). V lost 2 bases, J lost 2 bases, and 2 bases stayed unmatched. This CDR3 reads CSARMGLAGAYEQYF. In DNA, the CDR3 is TGCAGTGCTAGAATGGGACTAGCGGGGGCCTACGAGCAGTACTTC.

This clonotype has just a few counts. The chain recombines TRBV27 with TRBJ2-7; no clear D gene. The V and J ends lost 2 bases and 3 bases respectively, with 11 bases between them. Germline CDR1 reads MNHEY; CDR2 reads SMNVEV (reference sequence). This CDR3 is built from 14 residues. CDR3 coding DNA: TGTGCCAGCAGTTTACGCGGCACCTACTACGAGCAGTACTTC. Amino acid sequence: CASSLRGTYYEQYF.

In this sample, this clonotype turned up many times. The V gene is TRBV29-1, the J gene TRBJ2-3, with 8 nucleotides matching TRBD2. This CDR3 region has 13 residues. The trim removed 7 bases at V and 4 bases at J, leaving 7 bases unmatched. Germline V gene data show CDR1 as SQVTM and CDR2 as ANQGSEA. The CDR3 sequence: CSGGTRLPDTQYF. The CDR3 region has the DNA TGCAGCGGCGGGACTAGGTTACCAGATACGCAGTATTTT.

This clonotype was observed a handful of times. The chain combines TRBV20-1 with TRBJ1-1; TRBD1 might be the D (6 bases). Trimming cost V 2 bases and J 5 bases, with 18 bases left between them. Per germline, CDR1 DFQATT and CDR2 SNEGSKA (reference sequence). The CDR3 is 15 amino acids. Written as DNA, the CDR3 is TGCAGTGCTAGATCCGGGGGGGGCGCGGGAACTGAAGCTTTCTTT. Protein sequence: CSARSGGGAGTEAFF.

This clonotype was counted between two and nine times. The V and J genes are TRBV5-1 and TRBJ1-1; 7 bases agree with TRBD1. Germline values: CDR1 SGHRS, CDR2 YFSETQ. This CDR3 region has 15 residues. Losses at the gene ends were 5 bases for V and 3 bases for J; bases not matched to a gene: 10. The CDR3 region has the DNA TGCGCCAGCAGTTCCGATACAGGGGCCGACACTGAAGCTTTCTTT. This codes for CASSSDTGADTEAFF.

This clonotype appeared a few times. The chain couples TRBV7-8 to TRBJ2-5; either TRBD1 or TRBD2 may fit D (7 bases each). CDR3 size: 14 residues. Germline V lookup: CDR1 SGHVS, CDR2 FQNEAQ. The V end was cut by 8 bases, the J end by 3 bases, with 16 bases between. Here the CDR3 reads CASQGEGTEETQYF. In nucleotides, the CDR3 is TGTGCCAGCCAGGGGGAGGGGACCGAAGAGACCCAGTACTTC. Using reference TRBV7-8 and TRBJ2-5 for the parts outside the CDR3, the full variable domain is GAGVSQSPRYKVAKRGQDVALRCDPISGHVSLFWYQQALGQGPEFLTYFQNEAQLDKSGLPSDRFFAERPEGSVSTLKIQRTQQEDSAVYLCASQGEGTEETQYFGPGTRLLVL.

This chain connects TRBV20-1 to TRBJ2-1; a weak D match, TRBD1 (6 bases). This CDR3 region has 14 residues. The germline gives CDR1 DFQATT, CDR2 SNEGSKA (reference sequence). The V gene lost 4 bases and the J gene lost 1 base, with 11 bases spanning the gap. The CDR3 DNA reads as TGCAGTGCTATGGACAGCTTTTCCTACAATGAGCAGTTCTTC. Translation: CSAMDSFSYNEQFF.

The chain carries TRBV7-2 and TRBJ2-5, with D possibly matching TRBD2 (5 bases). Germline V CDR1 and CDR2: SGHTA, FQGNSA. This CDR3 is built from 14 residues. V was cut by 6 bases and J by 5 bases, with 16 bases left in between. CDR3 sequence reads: CASSQDGVFETQYF. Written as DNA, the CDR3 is TGTGCCAGCAGTCAAGACGGGGTCTTTGAGACCCAGTACTTC.

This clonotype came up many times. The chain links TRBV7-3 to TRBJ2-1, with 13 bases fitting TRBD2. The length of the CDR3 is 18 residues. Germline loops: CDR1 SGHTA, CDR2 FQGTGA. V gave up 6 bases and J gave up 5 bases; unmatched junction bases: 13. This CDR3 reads CASRPLGLAGEGNNEQFF. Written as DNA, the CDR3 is TGTGCCAGCAGACCCCTCGGACTAGCGGGAGAGGGAAACAATGAGCAGTTCTTC.

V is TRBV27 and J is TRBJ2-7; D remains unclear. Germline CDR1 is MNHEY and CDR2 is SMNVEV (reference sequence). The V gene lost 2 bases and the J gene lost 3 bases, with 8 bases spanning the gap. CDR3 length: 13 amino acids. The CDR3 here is CASSLALSYEQYF. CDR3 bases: TGTGCCAGCAGTTTAGCGCTCAGCTACGAGCAGTACTTC.

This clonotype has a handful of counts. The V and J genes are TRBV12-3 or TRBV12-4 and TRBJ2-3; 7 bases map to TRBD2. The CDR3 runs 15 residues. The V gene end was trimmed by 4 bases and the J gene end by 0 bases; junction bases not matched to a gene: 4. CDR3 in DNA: TGTGCCAGCAGTTCAAGGGGACTAAGCACAGATACGCAGTATTTT. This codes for CASSSRGLSTDTQYF.

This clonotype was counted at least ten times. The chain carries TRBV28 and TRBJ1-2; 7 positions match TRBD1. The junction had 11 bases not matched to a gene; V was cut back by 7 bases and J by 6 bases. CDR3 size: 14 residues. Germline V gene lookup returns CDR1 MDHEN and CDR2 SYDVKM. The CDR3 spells CASIKTGEGNGYTF. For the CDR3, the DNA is TGTGCCAGCATTAAAACAGGGGAAGGAAATGGCTACACCTTC.

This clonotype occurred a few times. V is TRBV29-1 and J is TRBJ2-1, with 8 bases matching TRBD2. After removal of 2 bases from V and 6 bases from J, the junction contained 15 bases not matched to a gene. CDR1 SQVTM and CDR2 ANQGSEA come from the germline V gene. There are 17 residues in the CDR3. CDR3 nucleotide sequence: TGCAGCGTTGAACCGGGAGGGAGGAATATACGGCGCAATGAGCAGTTCTTC. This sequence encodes CSVEPGGRNIRRNEQFF.

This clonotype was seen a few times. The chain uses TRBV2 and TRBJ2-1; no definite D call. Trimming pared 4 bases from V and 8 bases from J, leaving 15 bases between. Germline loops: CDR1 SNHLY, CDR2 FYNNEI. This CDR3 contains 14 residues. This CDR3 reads CASSGTRIRDEQFF. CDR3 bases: TGTGCCAGCAGTGGAACAAGAATCCGGGATGAGCAGTTCTTC. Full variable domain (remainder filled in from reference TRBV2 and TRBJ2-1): EPEVTQTPSHQVTQMGQEVILRCVPISNHLYFYWYRQILGQKVEFLVSFYNNEISEKSEIFDDQFSVERPDGSNFTLKIRSTKLEDSAMYFCASSGTRIRDEQFFGPGTRLTVL.